One sample yielded the 23 T cell receptor beta chains listed below, sequenced in a study of cytomegalovirus exposure and HLA in healthy donors. The PCR made use of 60 Vbeta and 13 Jbeta primers. Profiled with immunoSEQ multiplex PCR; TCRdb holds only in-frame clones, not every one. The profile shows 130,000 or so clones, roughly 79% of them singletons. What was sequenced was PBMCs. The receptors shown here come from a male donor in good health and CMV-seronegative.

The J gene is TRBJ1-1, the V gene TRBV7-2, with 7 bases lining up with TRBD1. This CDR3 has 15 residues. Germline V gene lookup returns CDR1 SGHTA and CDR2 FQGNSA. V lost 0 bases to trimming and J lost 4 bases; unmatched junction nucleotides: 5. The CDR3 loop reads CASSLAQGVGTEAFF. The DNA of the CDR3 is TGTGCCAGCAGCTTAGCGCAGGGGGTAGGCACTGAAGCTTTCTTT. Using reference TRBV7-2 and TRBJ1-1 for the parts outside the CDR3, the full variable domain is GAGVSQSPSNKVTEKGKDVELRCDPISGHTALYWYRQSLGQGLEFLIYFQGNSAPDKSGLPSDRFSAERTGGSVSTLTIQRTQQEDSAVYLCASSLAQGVGTEAFFGQGTRLTVV.

J is TRBJ1-6 and V is TRBV15; D possibly corresponds to TRBD1 (5 bases). CDR1 is LNHNV and CDR2 is YYDKDF in the germline V gene (reference sequence). V gave up 2 bases and J gave up 6 bases, with 23 bases separating them. The CDR3 consists of 19 residues. CDR3: CATSRQPDTWQRGNSPLHF. Written as DNA, the CDR3 is TGTGCCACCAGCAGACAACCCGATACATGGCAAAGGGGTAATTCACCCCTCCACTTT.

The genes are TRBV7-8 and TRBJ2-3; D gene ambiguous. CDR1 and CDR2 (germline): SGHVS, FQNEAQ. The V and J ends lost 0 bases and 2 bases respectively, with 9 bases between them. The CDR3 runs 15 residues. Here the CDR3 reads CASSLALSDTDTQYF. Written as DNA, the CDR3 is TGTGCCAGCAGCTTAGCGTTGTCAGACACAGATACGCAGTATTTT.

This clone appeared a few times. V gene TRBV19 combines with J gene TRBJ1-5; 9 bases map to TRBD1. This CDR3 comprises 16 residues. The ends lost 7 bases at V and 3 bases at J; junction bases unmatched: 10. Per germline, CDR1 LNHDA and CDR2 SQIVND (reference sequence). The CDR3 coding sequence is TGTGCCAGTATTAAATCCGGGACAGGGTACAATCAGCCCCAGCATTTT. Its protein product is CASIKSGTGYNQPQHF.

This clone has just a few counts. For the CDR3, the DNA is TGTGCCAGCTCACCGGGCCCAAATCAGCCCCAGCATTTT. Its translation is CASSPGPNQPQHF. The rearrangement links TRBV18 to TRBJ1-5; no clear D. V lost 3 bases, J lost 4 bases, and 7 bases lay in between. The CDR3 runs to 13 residues. The germline V gene encodes CDR1 KGHSH and CDR2 LQKENI.

This clone was seen more than once but under ten times. The chain joins TRBV6-5 to TRBJ1-5; D is possibly TRBD1 (5 bases). CDR3 size: 16 residues. Germline loops: CDR1 MNHEY, CDR2 SVGAGI. Trimming left V 0 bases short and J 1 base short, with 10 bases between. CDR3 DNA sequence: TGTGCCAGCAGTTACTCGGGGTCAGGGAGCAATCAGCCCCAGCATTTT. Protein: CASSYSGSGSNQPQHF.

The genes are TRBV18 and TRBJ1-2, with 10 bases aligning to TRBD1. The junction had 4 bases not matched to a gene; V was cut back by 4 bases and J by 8 bases. The CDR3 extends over 13 amino acids. Germline CDR1 KGHSH, CDR2 LQKENI. The DNA of the CDR3 is TGTGCCAGCTCACTGACAGGGGGCGCCGGCTACACCTTC. This translates into CASSLTGGAGYTF.

The rearrangement joins TRBV4-1 to TRBJ1-1; D remains unclear. Trimming took off 3 bases at V and 5 bases at J, with 10 bases between the two ends. Germline CDR1 MGHRA, CDR2 YSYEKL. This CDR3 region has 13 residues. CDR3 nucleotides: TGCGCCAGCAGCCAGCGGGAGAGGACTGAAGCTTTCTTT. This sequence encodes CASSQRERTEAFF.

This clone appeared a few times. The J gene is TRBJ1-1, the V gene TRBV4-3, with D tentatively TRBD1 (6 bases). CDR3 length: 16 residues. Germline assignment: CDR1 LGHNA and CDR2 YSLEER. V was cut by 6 bases and J by 6 bases, with 23 bases left in between. This chain's CDR3 is CASRPTGGQPRPEAFF. CDR3 coding DNA: TGCGCCAGCAGGCCCACCGGAGGACAGCCTCGCCCTGAAGCTTTCTTT.

This chain joins TRBV5-1 and TRBJ2-5; D is possibly TRBD1 (5 bases). The CDR3 has 15 amino acids. Germline V lookup: CDR1 SGHRS, CDR2 YFSETQ. Trimming left V 0 bases short and J 5 bases short, with 14 bases between. As DNA, the CDR3 is TGCGCCAGCAGCTTGGCAGGGTCCCCAATCGAGACCCAGTACTTC. Amino acids: CASSLAGSPIETQYF.

Concerning this clone itself: The junction differs from germline at one of its ends, possibly a read error. This chain links TRBV4-2 with TRBJ1-1, with D unclear. Germline V lookup: CDR1 LGHNA, CDR2 YNFKEQ. The CDR3 has 13 residues. The CDR3 is CASMDSQNAEAFF. The CDR3 nucleotides are TGTGCCAGCATGGACTCACAGAACGCTGAAGCTTTCTTT.

The CDR3 sequence is CASSQVLPGGRAEAFF. The CDR3 region has the DNA TGCGCCAGCAGCCAAGTTCTTCCGGGGGGGAGGGCTGAAGCTTTCTTT. V is TRBV4-1 and J is TRBJ1-1, with D perhaps matching TRBD1 (5 bases). The CDR3 is 16 amino acids. V was cut by 1 base and J by 6 bases, with 18 bases left in between. The V gene's germline CDR1 is MGHRA and CDR2 YSYEKL.

The J gene is TRBJ1-1, the V gene TRBV25-1; tentatively, D is TRBD1 (6 bases). Trimming removed 1 base at V and 3 bases at J, with 15 bases between. There are 16 residues in the CDR3. Germline V gene sequence: CDR1 MGHDK, CDR2 SYGVNS. This CDR3 is CASSEWGGQDYTEAFF. The CDR3 coding sequence is TGTGCCAGCAGTGAATGGGGGGGACAAGATTACACTGAAGCTTTCTTT.

CDR3 protein: CASGPRTGAYINTEAFF. CDR3 sequence (DNA): TGTGCTAGTGGTCCTCGGACAGGGGCGTATATAAACACTGAAGCTTTCTTT. The chain is built from TRBV12-5 and TRBJ1-1, with TRBD1 matching over 9 bases. The CDR3 length is 17 residues. V shed 5 bases, J shed 2 bases, and the junction held 12 bases outside the gene matches. CDR1 and CDR2 from the germline V gene are LGHNT and FRNRAP.

The chain uses TRBV4-2 and TRBJ1-2; D perhaps matches TRBD1 (6 bases). The germline gives CDR1 LGHNA, CDR2 YNFKEQ. V was cut by 0 bases and J by 6 bases, with 14 bases left in between. The CDR3 runs 15 residues. CDR3 sequence: CASSQEEVAGDGYTF. CDR3 sequence (DNA): TGTGCCAGCAGCCAAGAGGAGGTGGCAGGGGATGGCTACACCTTC.

The chain carries TRBV9 and TRBJ1-6; 9 positions match TRBD1. Per the germline V gene, CDR1 is SGDLS and CDR2 is YYNGEE. This CDR3 is 15 amino acids long. V lost 4 bases and J lost 8; bases outside the gene matches: 7. CDR3: CASSPRTGDDSPLHF. Written as DNA, the CDR3 is TGTGCCAGCAGCCCTCGGACAGGGGATGATTCACCCCTCCACTTT. The full variable domain, with the rest looked up from reference TRBV9 and TRBJ1-6, is DSGVTQTPKHLITATGQRVTLRCSPRSGDLSVYWYQQSLDQGLQFLIQYYNGEERAKGNILERFSAQQFPDLHSELNLSSLELGDSALYFCASSPRTGDDSPLHFGNGTRLTVT.

The chain carries TRBV2 and TRBJ2-7, with TRBD2 matching over 13 bases. The junction had 10 bases not matched to a gene; V was cut back by 5 bases and J by 6 bases. Germline CDR1 SNHLY, CDR2 FYNNEI. The CDR3 has 16 amino acids. The CDR3 protein is CASSLTSGGATGEQYF. The CDR3 bases are TGTGCCAGCAGTTTAACTAGCGGGGGGGCCACAGGCGAGCAGTACTTC. The full variable domain, rest sourced from reference TRBV2 and TRBJ2-7, is EPEVTQTPSHQVTQMGQEVILRCVPISNHLYFYWYRQILGQKVEFLVSFYNNEISEKSEIFDDQFSVERPDGSNFTLKIRSTKLEDSAMYFCASSLTSGGATGEQYFGPGTRLTVT.

In DNA, the CDR3 is TGTGCCAGCAGAGGGGACAGTCACTCCTACAATGAGCAGTTCTTC. It translates to CASRGDSHSYNEQFF. The J gene is TRBJ2-1, the V gene TRBV6-6; 7 bases are shared with TRBD1. V gave up 6 bases and J gave up 0 bases; unmatched junction bases: 5. The CDR3 is 15 amino acids. Germline values: CDR1 MNHNY, CDR2 SVGAGI (reference sequence).

The rearrangement links TRBV19 to TRBJ1-4, with D perhaps matching TRBD1 (5 bases). Germline V gene sequence: CDR1 LNHDA, CDR2 SQIVND (reference sequence). V was cut by 4 bases and J by 0 bases, with 15 bases left in between. The CDR3 runs to 17 residues. Here the CDR3 reads CASSKRGGSSTNEKLFF. The CDR3 DNA follows: TGTGCCAGTAGTAAGAGGGGAGGGTCCTCAACTAATGAAAAACTGTTTTTT.

V gene TRBV10-2 combines with J gene TRBJ2-7, with 10 bases that match TRBD2. The CDR3 extends over 14 amino acids. Germline assignment: CDR1 WSHSY and CDR2 SAAADI. V shed 8 bases, J shed 3 bases, and the junction held 7 bases outside the gene matches. This chain's CDR3 is CASALAGVFYEQYF. In nucleotides, the CDR3 is TGCGCCAGCGCCCTAGCGGGGGTCTTCTACGAGCAGTACTTC.

The J gene is TRBJ2-1, the V gene TRBV11-3, with D possibly being TRBD1 (5 bases). Germline V gene sequence: CDR1 SGHNT, CDR2 YENEEA. V gave up 6 bases and J gave up 7 bases, with 19 bases separating them. CDR3 length equals 15 residues. Here the CDR3 DNA reads TGTGCCAGCAGGGGCCACTCTAGGGGTGGTAATGAGCAGTTCTTC. It specifies CASRGHSRGGNEQFF.

The V call is TRBV4-2, the J call TRBJ1-1; possible D gene TRBD1, 6 bases. Germline V CDR1 and CDR2: LGHNA, YNFKEQ. Trimming removed 4 bases from V and 0 bases from J, with 12 bases in between. The CDR3 runs to 15 residues. The CDR3 sequence is CASSLGGGMNTEAFF. CDR3 coding DNA: TGTGCCAGCAGCCTGGGCGGGGGCATGAACACTGAAGCTTTCTTT.

J is TRBJ2-2 and V is TRBV7-8, with a tentative D call TRBD2 (5 bases). Germline V lookup: CDR1 SGHVS, CDR2 FQNEAQ. The germline V and J ends were trimmed by 3 bases and 5 bases, with 13 bases remaining between them. The CDR3 spans 15 residues. The CDR3 loop is CASSLVRTATGELFF. The CDR3 coding sequence is TGTGCCAGCAGCTTGGTTCGGACTGCAACCGGGGAGCTGTTTTTT.